These 6 T cell receptor beta chains originate from one sample sequenced in a study of cytomegalovirus exposure and HLA in healthy donors. PCR used 60 Vbeta primers and 13 Jbeta primers. Sequencing was performed with immunoSEQ multiplex PCR; in TCRdb, only in-frame clones are kept and a portion is missing. The sample has approximately 120,000 clones, less than 70% seen once; the top ten hold about 5%. The specimen sequenced was PBMCs. The receptors derive from an older woman in good health and CMV-seropositive.

The chain has TRBV18 and TRBJ1-5; TRBD1 is a possible D gene (6 bases). Germline-derived CDR1 and CDR2 are KGHSH and LQKENI. Trimming took 1 base from V and 4 from J, leaving 14 bases between them. The CDR3 length is 16 residues. The CDR3 nucleotides are TGTGCCAGCTCACCACGGGCAGGGGAAGAGAATCAGCCCCAGCATTTT. Protein product: CASSPRAGEENQPQHF. Complete variable domain (other parts from reference TRBV18 and TRBJ1-5): NAGVMQNPRHLVRRRGQEARLRCSPMKGHSHVYWYRQLPEEGLKFMVYLQKENIIDESGMPKERFSAEFPKEGPSILRIQQVVRGDSAAYFCASSPRAGEENQPQHFGDGTRLSIL.

The chain combines TRBV9 with TRBJ2-3; 12 bases align to TRBD2. V lost 3 bases, J lost 2 bases, and 4 bases stayed unmatched. The germline V gene encodes CDR1 SGDLS and CDR2 YYNGEE. The CDR3 covers 16 residues. CDR3: CASSETSGGSTDTQYF. For the CDR3, the DNA is TGTGCCAGCAGCGAAACTAGCGGGGGGTCCACAGATACGCAGTATTTT.

The chain is built from TRBV7-2 and TRBJ2-5; 11 nucleotides align to TRBD2. V lost 5 bases and J lost 0; bases outside the gene matches: 5. Per germline, CDR1 SGHTA and CDR2 FQGNSA. CDR3 length: 16 residues. The CDR3 coding sequence is TGTGCCAGCAGCCTCGGACTAGCGGGCTACCAAGAGACCCAGTACTTC. As protein: CASSLGLAGYQETQYF.

V gene TRBV7-2 combines with J gene TRBJ1-5; no firm D call. The CDR3 contains 14 residues. V was cut by 3 bases and J by 2 bases, with 8 bases left in between. Germline CDR1 is SGHTA and CDR2 is FQGNSA. The CDR3 region is CASSFDGGNQPQHF. The CDR3 coding sequence is TGTGCCAGCAGCTTCGACGGAGGCAATCAGCCCCAGCATTTT.

This clone occurred a few times. The CDR3, as DNA: TGTGCCAGTAAGGTGGCAGGGTCGGTTACTGAAGCTTTCTTT. As protein: CASKVAGSVTEAFF. The chain joins TRBV19 to TRBJ1-1, with a possible D match to TRBD1 (5 bases). This CDR3 has 14 amino acids. Germline V lookup: CDR1 LNHDA, CDR2 SQIVND (reference sequence). Trimming removed 7 bases at V and 5 bases at J, with 17 bases between.

This clone turned up a few times. The genes are TRBV4-1 and TRBJ2-4; 7 bases agree with TRBD1. There are 13 residues in the CDR3. V was clipped by 6 bases and J by 6 bases; unmatched bases: 5. Germline loops: CDR1 MGHRA, CDR2 YSYEKL. CDR3 coding DNA: TGCGCCAGCAGTGAGCGACAGGGAAACATTCAGTACTTC. Residues: CASSERQGNIQYF.